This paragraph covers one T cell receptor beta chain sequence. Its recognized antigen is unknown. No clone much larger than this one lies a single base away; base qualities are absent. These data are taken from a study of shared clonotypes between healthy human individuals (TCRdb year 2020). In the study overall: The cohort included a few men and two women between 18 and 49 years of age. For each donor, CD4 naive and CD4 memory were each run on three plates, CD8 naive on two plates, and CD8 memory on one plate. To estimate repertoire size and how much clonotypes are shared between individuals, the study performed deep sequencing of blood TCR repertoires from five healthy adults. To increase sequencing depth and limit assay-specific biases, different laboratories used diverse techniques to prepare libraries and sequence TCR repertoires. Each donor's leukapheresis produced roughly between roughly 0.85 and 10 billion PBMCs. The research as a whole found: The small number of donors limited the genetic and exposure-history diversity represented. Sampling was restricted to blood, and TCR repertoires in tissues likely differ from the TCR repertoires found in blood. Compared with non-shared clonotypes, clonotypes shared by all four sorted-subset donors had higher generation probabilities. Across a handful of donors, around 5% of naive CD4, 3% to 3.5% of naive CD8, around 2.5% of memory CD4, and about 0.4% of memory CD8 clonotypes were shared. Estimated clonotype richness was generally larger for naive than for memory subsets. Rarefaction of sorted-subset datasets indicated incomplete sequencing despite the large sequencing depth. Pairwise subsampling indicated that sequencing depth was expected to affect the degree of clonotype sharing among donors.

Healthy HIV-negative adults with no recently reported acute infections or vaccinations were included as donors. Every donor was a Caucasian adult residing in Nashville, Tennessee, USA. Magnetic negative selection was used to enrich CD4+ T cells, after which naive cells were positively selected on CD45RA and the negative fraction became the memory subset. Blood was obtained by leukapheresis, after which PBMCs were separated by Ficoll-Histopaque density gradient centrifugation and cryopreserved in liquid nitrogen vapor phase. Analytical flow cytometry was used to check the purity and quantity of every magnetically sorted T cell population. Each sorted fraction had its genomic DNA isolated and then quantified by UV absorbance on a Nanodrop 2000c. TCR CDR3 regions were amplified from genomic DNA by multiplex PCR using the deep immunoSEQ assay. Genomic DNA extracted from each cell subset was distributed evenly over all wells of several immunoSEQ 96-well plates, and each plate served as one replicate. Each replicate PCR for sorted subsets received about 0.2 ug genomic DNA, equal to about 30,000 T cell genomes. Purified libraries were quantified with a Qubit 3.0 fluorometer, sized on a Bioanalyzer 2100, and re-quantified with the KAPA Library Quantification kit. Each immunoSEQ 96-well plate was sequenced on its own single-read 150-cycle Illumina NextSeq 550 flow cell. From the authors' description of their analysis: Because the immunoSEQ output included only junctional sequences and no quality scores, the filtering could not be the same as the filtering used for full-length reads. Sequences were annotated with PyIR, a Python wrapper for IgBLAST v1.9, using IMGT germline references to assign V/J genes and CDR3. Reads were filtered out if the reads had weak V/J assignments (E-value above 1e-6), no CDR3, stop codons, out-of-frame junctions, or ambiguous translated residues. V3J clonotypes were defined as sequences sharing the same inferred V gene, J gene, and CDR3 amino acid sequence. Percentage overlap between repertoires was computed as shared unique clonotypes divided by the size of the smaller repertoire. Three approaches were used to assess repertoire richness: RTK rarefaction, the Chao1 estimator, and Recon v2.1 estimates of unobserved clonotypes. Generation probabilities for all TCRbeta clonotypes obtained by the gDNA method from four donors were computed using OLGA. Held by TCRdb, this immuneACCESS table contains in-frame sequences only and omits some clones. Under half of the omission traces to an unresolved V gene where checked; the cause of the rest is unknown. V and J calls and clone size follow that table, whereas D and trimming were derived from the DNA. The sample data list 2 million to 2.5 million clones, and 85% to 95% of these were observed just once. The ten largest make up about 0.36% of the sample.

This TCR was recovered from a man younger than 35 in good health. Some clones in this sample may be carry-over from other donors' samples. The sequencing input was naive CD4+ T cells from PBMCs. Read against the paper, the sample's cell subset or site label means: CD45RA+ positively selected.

At the DNA level, the sequence is TGCAGCGTTGATCAGTTAGCGGGAGGTTCGTTAGGCGCCGGGGAGCTGTTTTTT. This sequence encodes CSVDQLAGGSLGAGELFF. The receptor chain draws on TRBV29-1 and TRBJ2-2, and 10 junction bases match TRBD2. Including cysteine and phenylalanine, the CDR3 has 18 amino acids. Just CDR3 DNA is preserved here, 54 bases in frame from base 1. After removal of 3 bases from V and 6 bases from J, the junction retains 16 bases not matched to a gene. CDR1 and CDR2, looked up from the germline V gene, are SQVTM and ANQGSEA.